The next 21 T cell receptor beta chains were all read from a single sample in a study of TIL therapy for anti-PD-1-resistant metastatic lung cancer. Sequencing used immunoSEQ v3. TCRdb's copy holds only in-frame clones and misses some; the assay was immunoSEQ multiplex PCR. The sample includes 35,000 or so clones, less than 75% seen only once; the top ten take about 6%. This sample's time point: pre-treatment sample, taken before nivolumab and TIL therapy. The sequenced sample was blood, obtained at baseline. These receptor sequences come from a person aged 25 to 79 with non-small cell lung cancer.

A few counts support this clone. This sequence joins TRBV6-5 and TRBJ1-2, with D maybe TRBD1 (6 bases). The germline V and J ends were trimmed by 2 bases and 7 bases, with 14 bases remaining between them. Per germline, CDR1 MNHEY and CDR2 SVGAGI. The CDR3 is made up of 14 amino acids. CDR3 region: CASSYVQGLGGYTF. CDR3 DNA sequence: TGTGCCAGCAGTTACGTACAGGGTCTGGGTGGCTACACCTTC.

The chain employs TRBV5-1 and TRBJ2-3; 9 nucleotides match TRBD1. The CDR3 spans 14 residues. Germline trimming cut 4 bases from V and 4 bases from J; bases unmatched to any gene: 4. From germline, CDR1 is SGHRS and CDR2 YFSETQ. The CDR3 here is CASSRRQGADTQYF. Here the CDR3 DNA reads TGCGCCAGCAGCCGAAGACAGGGGGCAGATACGCAGTATTTT.

CDR3 bases: TGTGCCACCAGCAGATCCCGGGACACCTACAATGAGCAGTTCTTC. Its protein is CATSRSRDTYNEQFF. The chain couples TRBV15 to TRBJ2-1; D is possibly TRBD1 (6 bases). Germline-derived CDR1 and CDR2 are LNHNV and YYDKDF (reference sequence). The V gene lost 2 bases and the J gene lost 2 bases, with 10 bases spanning the gap. The CDR3 length is 15 residues.

This clone showed up just a few times. The J gene is TRBJ1-6, the V gene TRBV28, with D unresolved. This CDR3 contains 17 residues. Deletions cut 1 base from V and 7 bases from J, with 17 bases between. Per the germline V gene, CDR1 is MDHEN and CDR2 is SYDVKM. CDR3 loop: CASSLSYPLTSNSPLHF. CDR3 nucleotide sequence: TGTGCCAGCAGTTTATCGTATCCGCTTACCTCCAATTCACCCCTCCACTTT.

The V and J genes are TRBV6-1 and TRBJ2-1; D gene uncertain. Germline-derived CDR1 and CDR2 are MNHNS and SASEGT. This CDR3 region has 11 residues. V was cut by 5 bases and J by 5 bases, with 4 bases left in between. The CDR3 sequence: CASSYHNEQFF. The CDR3 DNA sequence: TGTGCCAGCAGTTACCACAATGAGCAGTTCTTC.

The chain has TRBV7-5 and TRBJ1-6. TRBV7-5 represents a pseudogene. The CDR3 consists of 17 residues. CDR3 loop: CVRSLVLRTLINSPLHF. CDR3 nucleotide sequence: TGTGTCAGAAGCTTAGTGTTACGAACCTTAATTAATTCACCCCTCCACTTT.

The J gene is TRBJ1-1, the V gene TRBV19; no definite D call. The length of the CDR3 is 16 residues. V was trimmed by 3 bases and J by 4 bases, leaving 18 bases between them. Germline CDR1 reads LNHDA; CDR2 reads SQIVND (reference sequence). Here the CDR3 reads CASSIGAGVGGTEAFF. In DNA form, the CDR3 reads TGTGCCAGTAGTATTGGTGCTGGGGTCGGAGGCACTGAAGCTTTCTTT.

This rearrangement joins TRBV7-2 to TRBJ2-7; 11 bases map to TRBD2. Losses at the gene ends were 1 base for V and 3 bases for J; bases not matched to a gene: 2. Per germline, CDR1 SGHTA and CDR2 FQGNSA. This CDR3 has 15 residues. CDR3 sequence: CASSLGGLADYEQYF. CDR3 in DNA: TGTGCCAGCAGCTTAGGGGGACTAGCGGACTACGAGCAGTACTTC.

The chain recombines TRBV7-8 with TRBJ1-5; maybe TRBD1 (6 bases). The germline V and J ends were trimmed by 5 bases and 5 bases, with 19 bases remaining between them. Germline CDR1 and CDR2: SGHVS and FQNEAQ. The CDR3 is 16 residues long. As DNA, the CDR3 is TGTGCCAGCAGCCCCAGGACAGTCTCAGGGGATCAGCCCCAGCATTTT. Its translation is CASSPRTVSGDQPQHF.

The V call is TRBV7-2, the J call TRBJ2-7; 11 positions agree with TRBD2. There are 15 residues in the CDR3. Trimming took 6 bases from V and 3 from J; bases not matched to a gene: 7. The germline gives CDR1 SGHTA, CDR2 FQGNSA. The CDR3 reads CASRSAGLAGYEQYF. CDR3 bases: TGTGCCAGCAGATCGGCTGGACTAGCGGGCTACGAGCAGTACTTC. Together with reference TRBV7-2 and TRBJ2-7, the CDR3 gives the full variable domain: GAGVSQSPSNKVTEKGKDVELRCDPISGHTALYWYRQSLGQGLEFLIYFQGNSAPDKSGLPSDRFSAERTGGSVSTLTIQRTQQEDSAVYLCASRSAGLAGYEQYFGPGTRLTVT.

The chain joins TRBV19 to TRBJ2-1; 9 nucleotides agree with TRBD2. The CDR3 contains 14 residues. V trimming: 6 bases; J trimming: 4 bases; junction bases outside the gene matches: 4. Germline CDR1 is LNHDA and CDR2 is SQIVND (reference sequence). The CDR3 spells CASRNLAGYNEQFF. The CDR3 region has the DNA TGTGCCAGTAGAAACCTAGCGGGGTACAATGAGCAGTTCTTC.

The CDR3 here is CASSLAGYNEKLFF. The DNA of the CDR3 is TGTGCCAGCAGCTTAGCAGGATACAACGAAAAACTGTTTTTT. This chain connects TRBV7-2 to TRBJ1-4; D remains ambiguous. This CDR3 is built from 14 residues. Trimming shortened V by 0 bases and J by 8 bases, and 10 bases separated the two germline ends. Germline CDR1 and CDR2: SGHTA and FQGNSA. The full variable domain, rest sourced from reference TRBV7-2 and TRBJ1-4, is GAGVSQSPSNKVTEKGKDVELRCDPISGHTALYWYRQSLGQGLEFLIYFQGNSAPDKSGLPSDRFSAERTGGSVSTLTIQRTQQEDSAVYLCASSLAGYNEKLFFGSGTQLSVL.

This clone was seen once. CDR3 amino acids: CASSFGTLLTSGNTIYF. The CDR3 nucleotides are TGTGCCAGCAGCTTTGGGACATTACTCACCTCTGGAAACACCATATATTTT. The chain recombines TRBV5-6 with TRBJ1-3; D possibly corresponds to TRBD1 (6 bases). Trimming stripped 2 bases from V and 0 bases from J, with 15 bases between. The germline V gene encodes CDR1 SGHDT and CDR2 YYEEEE. The CDR3 has 17 residues.

The chain carries TRBV10-1 and TRBJ1-2; D is possibly TRBD1 (5 bases). CDR1 is WNHNN, CDR2 SYGVQD, per germline (reference sequence). There are 11 residues in the CDR3. The germline V and J ends were trimmed by 7 bases and 6 bases, with 9 bases remaining between them. The CDR3, as DNA: TGCGCCAGCAAGGGGTATCATGGCTACACCTTC. Translating it yields CASKGYHGYTF.

In its sample, this clone was seen a few times. This CDR3 reads CASSITGSRSNEKLFF. CDR3 sequence (DNA): TGTGCCAGTAGTATTACAGGGAGTCGTTCTAATGAAAAACTGTTTTTT. The gene calls are TRBV19 and TRBJ1-4; D is possibly TRBD1 (6 bases). The CDR3 is 16 amino acids. The germline CDR1 and CDR2 sequences are LNHDA and SQIVND (reference sequence). V lost 3 bases to trimming and J lost 3 bases, with 14 bases between them.

The chain employs TRBV10-2 and TRBJ1-1; TRBD1 is a possible D gene (6 bases). Per the germline V gene, CDR1 is WSHSY and CDR2 is SAAADI. V lost 3 bases and J 8 bases, leaving 13 bases between the germline ends. The CDR3 spans 13 residues. The CDR3 DNA sequence: TGCGCCAGCAGTGAACAGGGCGAGGTCGAAGCTTTCTTT. Its protein product is CASSEQGEVEAFF.

The rearrangement links TRBV7-7 to TRBJ2-5; 9 nucleotides agree with TRBD2. V lost 0 bases to trimming and J lost 2 bases; unmatched junction nucleotides: 4. The CDR3 contains 16 residues. Per the germline V gene, CDR1 is SSHAT and CDR2 is FNYEAQ (reference sequence). This CDR3 is CASSLAGLAGQETQYF. The CDR3 DNA follows: TGTGCCAGCAGCTTAGCGGGCCTAGCGGGACAAGAGACCCAGTACTTC.

The gene calls are TRBV7-6 and TRBJ1-2, with TRBD1 matching 7 bases. CDR3 length: 14 residues. V was pared by 5 bases and J by 1 base, with 4 bases of the junction left unmatched. Looked up from germline, CDR1 is SGHVS and CDR2 is FNYEAQ. This CDR3 reads CASSPTGINYGYTF. The CDR3, as DNA: TGTGCCAGCAGCCCGACAGGGATTAACTATGGCTACACCTTC.

CDR3 residues: CASSRRGSSEAFF. DNA of the CDR3: TGTGCCAGCAGTCGCCGGGGCAGTTCAGAAGCTTTCTTT. The V gene is TRBV6-5, the J gene TRBJ1-1, with D maybe TRBD1 (5 bases). V dropped 5 bases and J dropped 8 bases, with 15 bases sitting between them. The length of the CDR3 is 13 residues. Germline loops: CDR1 MNHEY, CDR2 SVGAGI.

This clone showed up just a few times. This chain connects TRBV5-1 to TRBJ1-1, with D possibly matching TRBD1 (5 bases). Trimming took off 4 bases at V and 0 bases at J, with 7 bases between the two ends. CDR3 length equals 13 residues. From germline, CDR1 is SGHRS and CDR2 YFSETQ. CDR3 DNA: TGCGCCAGCAGCGCGGACATGAACACTGAAGCTTTCTTT. Translation gives CASSADMNTEAFF.

The chain has TRBV5-1 and TRBJ1-6, with TRBD1 matching over 7 bases. CDR1 is SGHRS, CDR2 YFSETQ, per germline. The V gene end was trimmed by 1 base and the J gene end by 7 bases; junction bases not matched to a gene: 5. This CDR3 spans 15 amino acids. The CDR3 DNA reads TGCGCCAGCAGCTTGATGGGGGACAGAAATTCACCCCTCCACTTT. This encodes CASSLMGDRNSPLHF. The full variable domain, its missing parts supplied by reference TRBV5-1 and TRBJ1-6, is KAGVTQTPRYLIKTRGQQVTLSCSPISGHRSVSWYQQTPGQGLQFLFEYFSETQRNKGNFPGRFSGRQFSNSRSEMNVSTLELGDSALYLCASSLMGDRNSPLHFGNGTRLTVT.